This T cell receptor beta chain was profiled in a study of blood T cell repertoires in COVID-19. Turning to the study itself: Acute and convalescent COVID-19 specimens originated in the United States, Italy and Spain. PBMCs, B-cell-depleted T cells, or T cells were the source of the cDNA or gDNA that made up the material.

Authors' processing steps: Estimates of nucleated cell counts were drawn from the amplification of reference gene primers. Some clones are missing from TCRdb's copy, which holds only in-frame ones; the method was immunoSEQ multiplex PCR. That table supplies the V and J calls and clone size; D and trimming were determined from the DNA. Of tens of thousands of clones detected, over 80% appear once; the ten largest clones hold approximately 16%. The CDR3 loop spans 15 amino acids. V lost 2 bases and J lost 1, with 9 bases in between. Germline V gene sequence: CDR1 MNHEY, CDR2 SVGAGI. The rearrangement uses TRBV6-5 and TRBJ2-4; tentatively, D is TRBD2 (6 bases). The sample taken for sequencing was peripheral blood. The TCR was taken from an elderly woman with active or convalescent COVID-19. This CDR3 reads CASSYGGVAKNIQYF. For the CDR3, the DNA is TGTGCCAGCAGTTACGGAGGGGTTGCCAAAAACATTCAGTACTTC.